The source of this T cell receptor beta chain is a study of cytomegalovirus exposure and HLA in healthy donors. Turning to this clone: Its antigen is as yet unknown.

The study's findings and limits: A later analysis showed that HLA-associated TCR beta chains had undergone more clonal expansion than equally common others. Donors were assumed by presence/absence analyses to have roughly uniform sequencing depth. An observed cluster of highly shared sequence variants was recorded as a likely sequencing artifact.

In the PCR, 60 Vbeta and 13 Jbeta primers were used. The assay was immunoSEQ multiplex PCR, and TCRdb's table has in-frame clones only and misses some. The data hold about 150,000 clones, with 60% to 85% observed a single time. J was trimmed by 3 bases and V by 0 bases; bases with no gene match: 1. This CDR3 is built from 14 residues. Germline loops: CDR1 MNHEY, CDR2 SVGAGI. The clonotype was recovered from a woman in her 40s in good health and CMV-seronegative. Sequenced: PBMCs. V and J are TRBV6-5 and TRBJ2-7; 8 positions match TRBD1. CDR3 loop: CASSYSDRDYEQYF. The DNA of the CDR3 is TGTGCCAGCAGTTACTCGGACAGGGACTACGAGCAGTACTTC.